These 25 T cell receptor beta chains were sequenced from one sample in a study of blood T cell repertoires in COVID-19. The assay was immunoSEQ multiplex PCR, and TCRdb's table has in-frame clones only and misses some. The data hold 52,000 or so clones, with around nine tenths observed a single time. Sequenced material: peripheral blood. These receptors all come from a human donor in a cohort sampled during active COVID-19.

The V call is TRBV21-1, the J call TRBJ2-5; TRBD1, the table's D call, lacks a check against the DNA. TRBV21-1 is noted as a pseudogene. The CDR3 runs to 16 residues. This CDR3 is CASSRQDRGRGETQYF. CDR3 coding DNA: TGTGCCAGCAGCAGACAGGACAGGGGGCGCGGGGAGACCCAGTACTTC.

J is TRBJ1-3 and V is TRBV5-1; no clear D. The CDR3 spans 15 residues. The germline CDR1 and CDR2 sequences are SGHRS and YFSETQ. Trimming pared 4 bases from V and 1 base from J, leaving 12 bases between. Here the CDR3 DNA reads TGCGCCAGCAGCCCGTCGGGTAATTCTGGAAACACCATATATTTT. This gives the protein CASSPSGNSGNTIYF.

The V and J genes are TRBV12-3 or TRBV12-4 and TRBJ1-2; D is ambiguous. The CDR3 consists of 12 residues. V was trimmed by 5 bases and J by 7 bases, leaving 11 bases between them. CDR3 loop: CASSPPGFGYTF. Here the CDR3 DNA reads TGTGCCAGCAGTCCCCCGGGGTTTGGCTACACCTTC.

The chain recombines TRBV7-8 with TRBJ2-3, with 10 positions matching TRBD2. Per germline, CDR1 SGHVS and CDR2 FQNEAQ. This CDR3 contains 16 residues. The J segment lost 6 bases and the V segment lost 5 bases, leaving 11 bases of the junction unmatched. This CDR3 is CASSALAGASSDTQYF. CDR3 bases: TGTGCCAGCAGCGCCCTAGCGGGGGCCTCCTCGGATACGCAGTATTTT.

By its share, this clone is medium-sized. The chain recombines TRBV4-1 with TRBJ2-2; perhaps TRBD1 as D (7 bases). V dropped 7 bases and J dropped 5 bases, with 20 bases sitting between them. The CDR3 runs 16 residues. The germline V gene encodes CDR1 MGHRA and CDR2 YSYEKL. In nucleotides, the CDR3 is TGCGCCAGCACCACTTACCCCAGGGGGGCAACCGGGGAGCTGTTTTTT. This translates into CASTTYPRGATGELFF.

The chain links TRBV3-1 (or the pseudogene TRBV3-2) to TRBJ1-1, with 8 positions matching TRBD1. This CDR3 contains 17 residues. The V and J ends lost 0 bases and 4 bases, in that order; junction bases with no gene match: 10. Germline V gives CDR1 LGHDT, CDR2 YNNKEL (reference sequence). The CDR3 sequence: CASSQDGQGALATEAFF. The CDR3, as DNA: TGTGCCAGCAGCCAAGATGGTCAGGGGGCTCTGGCCACTGAAGCTTTCTTT.

The chain recombines TRBV18 with TRBJ2-5, with D perhaps matching TRBD1 (6 bases). There are 13 residues in the CDR3. The germline CDR1 and CDR2 sequences are KGHSH and LQKENI. With 2 bases removed from V and 5 bases from J, the gap between germline ends came to 9 bases. In DNA, the CDR3 is TGTGCCAGCTCACCAGGGGGCATGGAGACCCAGTACTTC. Protein sequence: CASSPGGMETQYF. Together with reference TRBV18 and TRBJ2-5, the CDR3 gives the full variable domain: NAGVMQNPRHLVRRRGQEARLRCSPMKGHSHVYWYRQLPEEGLKFMVYLQKENIIDESGMPKERFSAEFPKEGPSILRIQQVVRGDSAAYFCASSPGGMETQYFGPGTRLLVL.

This chain joins TRBV14 and TRBJ1-1, with D perhaps matching TRBD1 (6 bases). From germline, CDR1 is SGHDN and CDR2 FVKESK. The CDR3 spans 15 residues. Deletions cut 3 bases from V and 6 bases from J, with 17 bases between. This chain's CDR3 is CASSQTGQSRAEAFF. CDR3 in DNA: TGTGCCAGCAGCCAGACCGGACAGTCTCGCGCTGAAGCTTTCTTT.

J is TRBJ2-7 and V is TRBV11-3; D is unclear. Trimming shortened V by 1 base and J by 7 bases, and 11 bases separated the two germline ends. In germline, CDR1 is SGHNT, CDR2 YENEEA. CDR3 length: 13 amino acids. This CDR3 is CASSLVPVGEQYF. The CDR3 nucleotides read TGTGCCAGCAGCTTAGTGCCCGTCGGGGAGCAGTACTTC.

V gene TRBV7-2 combines with J gene TRBJ1-6; possibly TRBD1 for D (5 bases). Deletions cut 11 bases from V and 5 bases from J, with 16 bases between. This CDR3 has 14 residues. From germline, CDR1 is SGHTA and CDR2 FQGNSA. For the CDR3, the DNA is TGTGCCGGCACGGAGGGACTGCATAATTCACCCCTCCACTTT. This encodes CAGTEGLHNSPLHF.

The chain uses TRBV28 and TRBJ1-1; 7 bases fit TRBD1. Germline CDR1 MDHEN, CDR2 SYDVKM. This CDR3 spans 14 amino acids. Trimming at V came to 7 bases and at J to 4 bases, leaving 9 bases not matched to a gene. This chain's CDR3 is CASTSTGSGTEAFF. The CDR3 DNA sequence: TGTGCCAGCACCTCGACAGGGTCGGGCACTGAAGCTTTCTTT.

This clone has just one count. The gene calls are TRBV11-3 and TRBJ2-7; the match to TRBD2 covers 9 bases. Looked up from germline, CDR1 is SGHNT and CDR2 is YENEEA. With V trimmed by 4 bases and J by 4 bases, 8 bases remained unmatched. The CDR3 has 15 residues. CDR3: CASSSTSGSSYEQYV. The CDR3 coding sequence is TGTGCCAGCAGCTCGACTAGCGGATCATCGTACGAGCAGTACGTC.

This chain connects TRBV4-1 to TRBJ2-1; TRBD2 matches at 10 bases. This CDR3 has 16 residues. V shed 3 bases and J 4 bases; nucleotides not matched to a gene: 6. In germline, CDR1 is MGHRA, CDR2 YSYEKL. The CDR3 here is CASSHPGTSVYNEQFF. The CDR3 coding sequence is TGCGCCAGCAGCCATCCGGGGACTAGCGTTTACAATGAGCAGTTCTTC.

This clone was observed a single time. The gene calls are TRBV21-1 and TRBJ1-1; the tabulated D call, TRBD1, remains unverified against the DNA. TRBV21-1 is a pseudogene segment. The CDR3 is 17 amino acids. Written as DNA, the CDR3 is TGTGCCAGCAGCAAAAGTAGGCAGGGAACCATGAACACTGAAGCTTTCTTT. Encoded protein: CASSKSRQGTMNTEAFF.

The gene calls are TRBV10-3 and TRBJ1-6; D ambiguous. Trimming took off 6 bases at V and 7 bases at J, with 13 bases between the two ends. The CDR3 is made up of 14 amino acids. The germline gives CDR1 ENHRY, CDR2 SYGVKD. CDR3 nucleotides: TGTGCCATCAGCCCGGCGGGTGGGAATTCACCCCTCCACTTT. Its translation is CAISPAGGNSPLHF.

This chain connects TRBV3-1 (or the pseudogene TRBV3-2) to TRBJ2-5, with 11 bases fitting TRBD2. The CDR3 spans 16 residues. After removal of 4 bases from V and 2 bases from J, the junction contained 6 bases not matched to a gene. Germline V gene lookup returns CDR1 LGHDT and CDR2 YNNKEL (reference sequence). In DNA, the CDR3 is TGTGCCAGCAGCCGACGGACTAGCGGGCGGCAAGAGACCCAGTACTTC. Its protein is CASSRRTSGRQETQYF.

This rearrangement joins TRBV6-4 to TRBJ2-1, with TRBD2 matching over 12 bases. Losses at the gene ends were 2 bases for V and 8 bases for J; bases not matched to a gene: 1. The CDR3 sequence is 14 residues long. CDR1 and CDR2 from the germline V gene are MRHNA and SNTAGT. This CDR3 reads CASSDGTSGHEQFF. The DNA of the CDR3 is TGTGCCAGCAGTGACGGGACTAGCGGGCATGAGCAGTTCTTC.

The chain is built from TRBV6-5 and TRBJ2-1; 12 bases map to TRBD2. V was pared by 6 bases and J by 6 bases, with 6 bases of the junction left unmatched. Germline V gene lookup returns CDR1 MNHEY and CDR2 SVGAGI. The CDR3 totals 15 residues. The CDR3 nucleotides read TGTGCCAGCAGCCCGACTAGCGGGGGCCTCAATGAGCAGTTCTTC. Amino acid sequence: CASSPTSGGLNEQFF.

About this clone itself: Additional DNA sequences in this sample encode the identical CDR3. The chain couples TRBV19 to TRBJ2-1; 9 bases are shared with TRBD1. This CDR3 is 14 amino acids long. Trimming removed 6 bases from V and 1 base from J; junction bases left unmatched: 1. Germline CDR1 is LNHDA and CDR2 is SQIVND (reference sequence). CDR3 protein: CASRGQGSYNEQFF. The CDR3 bases are TGTGCCAGTAGAGGACAGGGGTCCTACAATGAGCAGTTCTTC.

This sequence joins TRBV4-1 and TRBJ2-3; perhaps TRBD2 as D (6 bases). The CDR3 runs 17 residues. Trimming shortened V by 4 bases and J by 0 bases, and 17 bases separated the two germline ends. In germline, CDR1 is MGHRA, CDR2 YSYEKL. CDR3 sequence (DNA): TGCGCCAGCAGCCCCTCAACTGGCGGGGTTAGCACAGATACGCAGTATTTT. This sequence encodes CASSPSTGGVSTDTQYF.

The rearrangement uses TRBV7-9 and TRBJ1-5, with D possibly matching TRBD1 (6 bases). This CDR3 has 16 residues. Looked up from germline, CDR1 is SEHNR and CDR2 is FQNEAQ (reference sequence). Trimming removed 4 bases from V and 4 bases from J, with 17 bases in between. The CDR3 nucleotides are TGTGCCAGCAGCTCCGGGGAGGGGGGGGCAAATCAGCCCCAGCATTTT. Translating it yields CASSSGEGGANQPQHF.

This clone was seen a handful of times. The chain employs TRBV27 and TRBJ2-1; 7 bases map to TRBD2. The trim removed 7 bases at V and 0 bases at J, leaving 9 bases unmatched. Looked up from germline, CDR1 is MNHEY and CDR2 is SMNVEV (reference sequence). CDR3 length: 16 residues. The CDR3 region has the DNA TGTGCCAGCAACCGACTAGCCCAGAGCTCCTACAATGAGCAGTTCTTC. This encodes CASNRLAQSSYNEQFF.

This clone appeared once. The chain recombines TRBV28 with TRBJ1-1, with 11 bases fitting TRBD1. Trimming at V came to 7 bases and at J to 1 base, leaving 2 bases not matched to a gene. The germline V gene has CDR1 MDHEN and CDR2 SYDVKM. This CDR3 region has 14 residues. Written as DNA, the CDR3 is TGTGCCAGCATTGGGACAGGGGGGAACACTGAAGCTTTCTTT. Amino acids: CASIGTGGNTEAFF. Full variable domain (outside the CDR3, taken from reference TRBV28 and TRBJ1-1): DVKVTQSSRYLVKRTGEKVFLECVQDMDHENMFWYRQDPGLGLRLIYFSYDVKMKEKGDIPEGYSVSREKKERFSLILESASTNQTSMYLCASIGTGGNTEAFFGQGTRLTVV.

J is TRBJ2-5 and V is TRBV28; the match to TRBD1 covers 8 bases. With 7 bases clipped from V and 6 bases from J, the junction kept 7 bases outside the gene matches. This CDR3 is built from 13 residues. Germline CDR1 MDHEN, CDR2 SYDVKM. The CDR3 reads CASILGQGKTQYF. The CDR3 region has the DNA TGTGCCAGCATCCTCGGACAGGGAAAGACCCAGTACTTC.

The chain carries TRBV28 and TRBJ2-5; 9 nucleotides agree with TRBD1. This CDR3 comprises 15 residues. Germline trimming cut 3 bases from V and 3 bases from J; bases unmatched to any gene: 5. Germline assignment: CDR1 MDHEN and CDR2 SYDVKM. CDR3 DNA: TGTGCCAGCAGTTTTGGCGGGACAGGGAAAGAGACCCAGTACTTC. This encodes CASSFGGTGKETQYF.